One sample yielded the 27 T cell receptor beta chains listed below, sequenced in a study of shared clonotypes between healthy human individuals. Assay used: immunoSEQ multiplex PCR; TCRdb lists only in-frame clones, some missing. There are some 2,100,000 clones in the sample; under 97% occur only once, and 0.1% to 0.15% lies in the top ten. Specimen: naive CD4+ T cells sorted from blood. The subset here: CD45RA+ positively selected. All receptors come from a man younger than 35 in good health.

The chain links TRBV12-5 to TRBJ1-1, with D unresolved. V lost 1 base and J lost 8, with 11 bases in between. CDR3 length equals 13 residues. Germline CDR1 LGHNT, CDR2 FRNRAP. The CDR3 DNA reads TGTGCTAGTGGTTTGGACCCAGCGTCAGAAGCTTTCTTT. This gives the protein CASGLDPASEAFF.

J is TRBJ2-1 and V is TRBV5-1; a weak D match, TRBD1 (6 bases). Looked up from germline, CDR1 is SGHRS and CDR2 is YFSETQ. V was trimmed by 4 bases and J by 1 base, leaving 12 bases between them. The CDR3 extends over 15 amino acids. This chain's CDR3 is CASSQTGQSYNEQFF. The CDR3 DNA is TGCGCCAGCAGCCAAACAGGACAGTCCTACAATGAGCAGTTCTTC.

V and J are TRBV28 and TRBJ1-5; a possible D gene is TRBD1 (6 bases). V was pared by 5 bases and J by 2 bases, with 19 bases between. The CDR3 runs to 17 residues. Germline V gives CDR1 MDHEN, CDR2 SYDVKM. As DNA, the CDR3 is TGTGCCAGCAGTATCCAGACAGGACGAACAGGCAATCAGCCCCAGCATTTT. Protein product: CASSIQTGRTGNQPQHF.

As concerns this clone: The sample carries other DNA sequences with the same CDR3. CDR3 region: CASSLGTSGSYEQYF. The CDR3 DNA sequence: TGCGCCAGCAGCCTTGGGACTAGCGGTTCCTACGAGCAGTACTTC. The chain carries TRBV5-1 and TRBJ2-7; 11 nucleotides match TRBD2. Per the germline V gene, CDR1 is SGHRS and CDR2 is YFSETQ. The V and J ends lost 4 bases and 1 base, in that order; junction bases with no gene match: 4. This CDR3 has 15 amino acids.

The gene calls are TRBV5-1 and TRBJ1-4; TRBD1 might be the D (6 bases). The CDR3 runs 16 residues. The V gene's germline CDR1 is SGHRS and CDR2 YFSETQ. Trimming took 2 bases from V and 8 from J, leaving 19 bases between them. The CDR3 bases are TGCGCCAGCAGCTTTGGAGCGACAGGAGGGGGAGAAAAACTGTTTTTT. As protein: CASSFGATGGGEKLFF.

The rearrangement joins TRBV6-5 to TRBJ2-2, with 14 nucleotides matching TRBD2. Looked up from germline, CDR1 is MNHEY and CDR2 is SVGAGI. The CDR3 contains 14 residues. V was clipped by 4 bases and J by 16 bases; unmatched bases: 8. As DNA, the CDR3 is TGTGCCAGCAGTTCAACCGGGACTAGCGGGAGCCCGTTTTTT. Residues: CASSSTGTSGSPFF.

The chain combines TRBV11-3 with TRBJ2-1; D possibly uses TRBD1 or TRBD2 (5 bases each). This CDR3 spans 16 amino acids. Trimming removed 3 bases at V and 7 bases at J, with 19 bases between. Germline V lookup: CDR1 SGHNT, CDR2 YENEEA. As DNA, the CDR3 is TGTGCCAGCAGCTTTCGCCCCAGCGGACCAGGGAATGAGCAGTTCTTC. Amino acid sequence: CASSFRPSGPGNEQFF.

This chain links TRBV2 with TRBJ2-1; 9 nucleotides line up with TRBD2. The CDR3 sequence is 15 residues long. Germline-derived CDR1 and CDR2 are SNHLY and FYNNEI. V shed 3 bases, J shed 8 bases, and the junction held 8 bases outside the gene matches. This chain's CDR3 is CASSELTSGTDEQFF. CDR3 DNA sequence: TGTGCCAGCAGTGAGCTGACTAGCGGTACGGATGAGCAGTTCTTC.

This chain joins TRBV30 and TRBJ2-1; the match to TRBD2 covers 13 bases. The V gene end was trimmed by 5 bases and the J gene end by 4 bases; junction bases not matched to a gene: 8. The CDR3 is 16 amino acids. From germline, CDR1 is GTSNPN and CDR2 SVGIG (reference sequence). The chain's CDR3 is CAWGTGTSGIYNEQFF. CDR3 nucleotide sequence: TGTGCCTGGGGAACCGGGACTAGCGGGATTTACAATGAGCAGTTCTTC.

Worth noting for this clone: Other DNA sequences within the sample encode an identical CDR3. This sequence joins TRBV14 and TRBJ2-1; D not resolved. Germline values: CDR1 SGHDN, CDR2 FVKESK. V lost 5 bases and J 4 bases, leaving 3 bases between the germline ends. The CDR3 consists of 11 residues. The chain's CDR3 is CASSSYNEQFF. The DNA for the CDR3 is TGTGCCAGCAGCAGTTACAATGAGCAGTTCTTC. The full variable domain, with the rest looked up from reference TRBV14 and TRBJ2-1, is EAGVTQFPSHSVIEKGQTVTLRCDPISGHDNLYWYRRVMGKEIKFLLHFVKESKQDESGMPNNRFLAERTGGTYSTLKVQPAELEDSGVYFCASSSYNEQFFGPGTRLTVL.

The chain links TRBV18 to TRBJ2-5; D is undetermined. Germline lookup yields CDR1 KGHSH and CDR2 LQKENI. V was clipped by 2 bases and J by 1 base, with 14 bases between them. This CDR3 has 16 amino acids. For the CDR3, the DNA is TGTGCCAGCTCACCAAACGGACCCTCGACCCAAGAGACCCAGTACTTC. This gives the protein CASSPNGPSTQETQYF.

This clone was observed once. The chain combines TRBV6-6 with TRBJ1-2; 7 bases align to TRBD1. The J segment lost 5 bases and the V segment lost 0 bases, leaving 0 bases of the junction unmatched. The CDR3 spans 13 residues. Germline-derived CDR1 and CDR2 are MNHNY and SVGAGI (reference sequence). The CDR3 DNA reads TGTGCCAGCAGTTACTCGACAGGGTATGGCTACACCTTC. Translated: CASSYSTGYGYTF.

J is TRBJ2-7 and V is TRBV6-5; D is undetermined. CDR3 size: 14 residues. Germline CDR1 reads MNHEY; CDR2 reads SVGAGI. V was clipped by 5 bases and J by 1 base, with 12 bases between them. CDR3 residues: CASSNYPNSYEQYF. The CDR3 DNA reads TGTGCCAGCAGTAACTACCCCAATTCCTACGAGCAGTACTTC.

The chain employs TRBV10-3 and TRBJ2-1; the match to TRBD2 covers 7 bases. The CDR3 has 13 amino acids. V shed 6 bases, J shed 5 bases, and the junction held 4 bases outside the gene matches. Per germline, CDR1 ENHRY and CDR2 SYGVKD. The DNA for the CDR3 is TGTGCCATCAGGGGACTACCCGACAATGAGCAGTTCTTC. Protein sequence: CAIRGLPDNEQFF.

V is TRBV30 and J is TRBJ1-6; D perhaps matches TRBD1 (5 bases). The CDR3 runs to 14 residues. Trimming took 4 bases from V and 5 from J, leaving 12 bases between them. Germline values: CDR1 GTSNPN, CDR2 SVGIG (reference sequence). CDR3 protein: CAWTWDGDNSPLHF. CDR3 in DNA: TGTGCCTGGACTTGGGACGGTGATAATTCACCCCTCCACTTT.

The V gene is TRBV6-1, the J gene TRBJ2-5, with unresolved D. Trimming shortened V by 2 bases and J by 5 bases, and 15 bases separated the two germline ends. Germline assignment: CDR1 MNHNS and CDR2 SASEGT. CDR3 length: 15 amino acids. CDR3 sequence: CASSEFLVLRETQYF. The CDR3 nucleotides are TGTGCCAGCAGTGAATTTTTGGTCCTACGGGAGACCCAGTACTTC.

The J gene is TRBJ2-7, the V gene TRBV27; 8 nucleotides agree with TRBD2. The CDR3 consists of 17 residues. J lost 6 bases, V lost 5 bases, and 18 bases had no gene match. The germline V gene has CDR1 MNHEY and CDR2 SMNVEV (reference sequence). CDR3: CASSLKPLRGGFGEQYF. In DNA, the CDR3 is TGTGCCAGCAGTCTAAAACCTCTCCGGGGGGGTTTCGGCGAGCAGTACTTC.

The chain uses TRBV5-3 and TRBJ2-7; no clear D gene. TRBV5-3 carries the ORF label, with uncertain function. This CDR3 has 9 amino acids. Trimming removed 8 bases at V and 6 bases at J, with 6 bases between. In nucleotides, the CDR3 is TGTGCCAGGATTGGCGAGCAGTACTTC. It translates to CARIGEQYF.

V is TRBV10-1 and J is TRBJ1-1; no clear D. The CDR3 is 15 amino acids. Germline V gives CDR1 WNHNN, CDR2 SYGVQD (reference sequence). Trimming took off 3 bases at V and 0 bases at J, with 11 bases between the two ends. CDR3 DNA: TGCGCCAGCAGTGAAAACAGACTAATGAACACTGAAGCTTTCTTT. Translation gives CASSENRLMNTEAFF.

V usage is TRBV11-3 and J usage is TRBJ2-1, with 8 bases identical to TRBD2. V gave up 5 bases and J gave up 7 bases; unmatched junction bases: 16. The CDR3 loop spans 17 amino acids. In germline, CDR1 is SGHNT, CDR2 YENEEA. Here the CDR3 DNA reads TGTGCCAGCAGCGTCCAGCGGGGGTGGTTTTCAGGAAATGAGCAGTTCTTC. It codes for CASSVQRGWFSGNEQFF.

The chain couples TRBV9 to TRBJ2-3; 11 bases align to TRBD1. The trim removed 4 bases at V and 8 bases at J, leaving 9 bases unmatched. There are 15 residues in the CDR3. Per the germline V gene, CDR1 is SGDLS and CDR2 is YYNGEE. CDR3 nucleotides: TGTGCCAGCAGCCGATCGGGACAGGGGGTAGTTACGCAGTATTTT. Its protein is CASSRSGQGVVTQYF. Combining the CDR3 with reference TRBV9 and TRBJ2-3 gives the whole variable domain DSGVTQTPKHLITATGQRVTLRCSPRSGDLSVYWYQQSLDQGLQFLIQYYNGEERAKGNILERFSAQQFPDLHSELNLSSLELGDSALYFCASSRSGQGVVTQYFGPGTRLTVL.

V usage is TRBV10-3 and J usage is TRBJ2-1; D is ambiguous. This CDR3 is 12 amino acids long. Per germline, CDR1 ENHRY and CDR2 SYGVKD. V gave up 4 bases and J gave up 5 bases, with 6 bases separating them. CDR3 DNA: TGTGCCATCAGTGTTCCTGACAATGAGCAGTTCTTC. This sequence encodes CAISVPDNEQFF.

The chain has TRBV6-6 and TRBJ1-5, with TRBD1 as a possible D gene (5 bases). Germline-derived CDR1 and CDR2 are MNHNY and SVGAGI (reference sequence). Trimming shortened V by 5 bases and J by 4 bases, and 12 bases separated the two germline ends. The CDR3 covers 14 residues. The CDR3 loop is CASSPGTLNQPQHF. CDR3 DNA sequence: TGTGCCAGCAGTCCTGGGACCTTAAATCAGCCCCAGCATTTT.

V usage is TRBV19 and J usage is TRBJ2-3, with D possibly being TRBD2 (6 bases). The CDR3 contains 15 residues. Germline V gene lookup returns CDR1 LNHDA and CDR2 SQIVND (reference sequence). Trimming removed 1 base from V and 4 bases from J, with 12 bases in between. CDR3 bases: TGTGCCAGTAGTATAGGGGGGACTGGCTCAGATACGCAGTATTTT. It translates to CASSIGGTGSDTQYF.

The rearrangement joins TRBV5-1 to TRBJ1-1, with D unclear. The length of the CDR3 is 14 residues. Trimming removed 5 bases at V and 4 bases at J, with 15 bases between. Germline assignment: CDR1 SGHRS and CDR2 YFSETQ. CDR3 coding DNA: TGCGCCAGCAGACAAGATCCCTCAGGCACTGAAGCTTTCTTT. It encodes CASRQDPSGTEAFF.

This chain connects TRBV5-4 to TRBJ1-1; D call uncertain. V was clipped by 3 bases and J by 5 bases, with 11 bases between them. Germline lookup yields CDR1 SGHNT and CDR2 YYREEE (reference sequence). CDR3 length: 13 residues. The CDR3 DNA reads TGTGCCAGCAGCTCTCTGGGTAAAACTGAAGCTTTCTTT. It encodes CASSSLGKTEAFF.

Written as DNA, the CDR3 is TGTGCCAGCAGTGGATCGACAGGTGCCTGGGGCACCCAGCCCCAGCATTTT. Its translation: CASSGSTGAWGTQPQHF. The chain uses TRBV6-1 and TRBJ1-5, with a possible D match to TRBD1 (6 bases). The CDR3 runs 17 residues. In germline, CDR1 is MNHNS, CDR2 SASEGT. Trimming removed 4 bases from V and 7 bases from J, with 23 bases in between.